Here is one TCR beta chain with its context. These data belong to a study of CD8 T cells in Susac syndrome. RNA amounts of about 0.5 to 1 ug underwent reverse transcription with random hexamers. TCR beta CDR3 was amplified by immunoSEQ multiplex PCR. This amplification extended across 54 Vbeta and 13 Jbeta segments. TCRdb processed the immunoSEQ multiplex PCR reads anew with MiXCR; each CDR3 protein has one entry. The sample includes around 270,000 distinct CDR3 sequences, roughly 85% of them seen just once. The CDR3 is 14 residues long. Germline CDR1 LGHNA, CDR2 YSLEER. V dropped 4 bases and J dropped 7 bases, with 16 bases sitting between them. Included as multiple sclerosis controls were treatment-naive patients who had stable or active relapsing-remitting disease. Isolation of CD8+ and CD4+ T cells was performed negatively, whereas enrichment of TEMRA cells was done by FACS.

The sequence was collected from a human donor with multiple sclerosis. The J gene is TRBJ1-1, the V gene TRBV4-3; no definite D call. Sequencing was performed on CD8+ T cells from PBMCs. CDR3 sequence (DNA): TGCGCCAGCAGCCTAATAATCCCGCCCGTTGAAGCTTTCTTT. Residues: CASSLIIPPVEAFF.